One sample yielded the 18 T cell receptor beta chains listed below, sequenced in a study of blood T cell repertoires in COVID-19. TCRdb keeps only in-frame clones here, not all; method: immunoSEQ multiplex PCR. The top ten hold 7.2% of the sample, which has more than 140,000 clones, roughly 88% seen once. The sequenced material came from peripheral blood. The receptors were gathered from a woman between 50 and 59 years old in a cohort sampled during active or convalescent COVID-19.

This chain joins TRBV7-2 and TRBJ2-2; 8 bases fit TRBD1. From germline, CDR1 is SGHTA and CDR2 FQGNSA. The CDR3 has 15 residues. V lost 4 bases and J lost 4; bases outside the gene matches: 5. In nucleotides, the CDR3 is TGTGCCAGCAGCTATCGACAGGGGAGCACCGGGGAGCTGTTTTTT. It translates to CASSYRQGSTGELFF.

The chain is built from TRBV6-2 or TRBV6-3 and TRBJ1-1, with TRBD1 matching over 7 bases. The CDR3 has 12 residues. Trimming removed 5 bases from V and 6 bases from J; junction bases left unmatched: 3. Germline V gives CDR1 MNHEY, CDR2 SVGEGT. The CDR3 sequence: CASSLGTAEAFF. As DNA, the CDR3 is TGTGCCAGCAGTCTTGGGACAGCTGAAGCTTTCTTT.

This clone was counted only a few times. This chain connects TRBV4-2 to TRBJ1-5; the D gene is possibly TRBD1 (5 bases). Looked up from germline, CDR1 is LGHNA and CDR2 is YNFKEQ. V was cut by 0 bases and J by 1 base, with 13 bases left in between. The CDR3 extends over 17 amino acids. CDR3 residues: CASSQEVVTASNQPQHF. CDR3 DNA sequence: TGTGCCAGCAGCCAAGAAGTTGTGACAGCAAGCAATCAGCCCCAGCATTTT.

The chain joins TRBV12-3 or TRBV12-4 to TRBJ2-5, with D unclear. The CDR3 has 11 residues. Trimming pared 5 bases from V and 5 bases from J, leaving 6 bases between. The CDR3 loop reads CASSIIETQYF. The CDR3, as DNA: TGTGCCAGCAGTATCATCGAGACCCAGTACTTC.

The V and J genes are TRBV19 and TRBJ1-1; possible D gene TRBD1, 5 bases. CDR3 length: 13 amino acids. V dropped 5 bases and J dropped 1 base, with 8 bases sitting between them. Germline V CDR1 and CDR2: LNHDA, SQIVND (reference sequence). In DNA, the CDR3 is TGTGCCAGTAGTCAGGGCAAGAACACTGAAGCTTTCTTT. Its translation is CASSQGKNTEAFF. Variable domain in full (rest from reference TRBV19 and TRBJ1-1): DGGITQSPKYLFRKEGQNVTLSCEQNLNHDAMYWYRQDPGQGLRLIYYSQIVNDFQKGDIAEGYSVSREKKESFPLTVTSAQKNPTAFYLCASSQGKNTEAFFGQGTRLTVV.

In nucleotides, the CDR3 is TGTGCCAGCAGCACCACCCAGGGACAGACCATTCAAGAGACCCAGTACTTC. Encoded protein: CASSTTQGQTIQETQYF. This chain joins TRBV7-2 and TRBJ2-5; 7 bases map to TRBD1. J lost 2 bases, V lost 5 bases, and 14 bases had no gene match. Germline V CDR1 and CDR2: SGHTA, FQGNSA. The length of the CDR3 is 17 residues.

The genes are TRBV11-1 and TRBJ1-2; D gene ambiguous. V was clipped by 4 bases and J by 7 bases, with 10 bases between them. Germline loops: CDR1 SGHAT, CDR2 FQDESV (reference sequence). The CDR3 runs to 12 residues. The CDR3 nucleotides read TGTGCCAGCAGCTCCCGCGGTTTTGGCTACACCTTC. Protein: CASSSRGFGYTF.

This chain uses TRBV27 with TRBJ2-3; 12 nucleotides agree with TRBD1. Per germline, CDR1 MNHEY and CDR2 SMNVEV (reference sequence). The CDR3 runs 17 residues. Trimming cost V 5 bases and J 6 bases; bases outside gene matches: 12. CDR3 region: CASSIHTPGQGADTQYF. CDR3 in DNA: TGTGCCAGCAGTATACATACCCCGGGACAGGGGGCCGATACGCAGTATTTT.

This rearrangement joins TRBV5-5 to TRBJ2-1; 10 nucleotides match TRBD1. CDR1 and CDR2 (germline): SGHKS, YYEKEE (reference sequence). V trimming: 4 bases; J trimming: 4 bases; junction bases outside the gene matches: 5. The CDR3 consists of 15 residues. DNA for the CDR3: TGTGCCAGCAGCCGTGGGGACAGGGGATACAATGAGCAGTTCTTC. Its translation: CASSRGDRGYNEQFF.

V usage is TRBV5-1 and J usage is TRBJ2-3, with 9 bases matching TRBD2. The V segment lost 0 bases and the J segment 3 bases; nucleotides outside the gene matches: 5. The CDR3 loop spans 16 amino acids. Per the germline V gene, CDR1 is SGHRS and CDR2 is YFSETQ. The CDR3 DNA sequence: TGCGCCAGCAGCTTGGGCGCGGGACTAGCAACAGATACGCAGTATTTT. This gives the protein CASSLGAGLATDTQYF.

This chain joins TRBV19 and TRBJ1-4, with 7 bases fitting TRBD1. J was trimmed by 4 bases and V by 9 bases; bases with no gene match: 14. There are 16 residues in the CDR3. Per the germline V gene, CDR1 is LNHDA and CDR2 is SQIVND (reference sequence). The CDR3 here is CASAGSGQANNEKLFF. CDR3 bases: TGTGCCAGCGCGGGGTCCGGACAGGCAAATAATGAAAAACTGTTTTTT. Filled out from reference TRBV19 and TRBJ1-4, the complete variable domain reads DGGITQSPKYLFRKEGQNVTLSCEQNLNHDAMYWYRQDPGQGLRLIYYSQIVNDFQKGDIAEGYSVSREKKESFPLTVTSAQKNPTAFYLCASAGSGQANNEKLFFGSGTQLSVL.

In DNA form, the CDR3 reads TGTGCCAGTACCCCGTCGCGGGACAGAATCTATGGCTACACCTTC. Its protein is CASTPSRDRIYGYTF. V is TRBV19 and J is TRBJ1-2, with 7 bases identical to TRBD1. With V trimmed by 7 bases and J by 4 bases, 12 bases remained unmatched. CDR3 length: 15 amino acids. Looked up from germline, CDR1 is LNHDA and CDR2 is SQIVND (reference sequence). The variable domain in full, completed from reference TRBV19 and TRBJ1-2, reads DGGITQSPKYLFRKEGQNVTLSCEQNLNHDAMYWYRQDPGQGLRLIYYSQIVNDFQKGDIAEGYSVSREKKESFPLTVTSAQKNPTAFYLCASTPSRDRIYGYTFGSGTRLTVV.

This rearrangement joins TRBV6-1 to TRBJ1-6; TRBD1 matches at 8 bases. This CDR3 comprises 14 residues. Germline trimming cut 5 bases from V and 10 bases from J; bases unmatched to any gene: 7. Germline loops: CDR1 MNHNS, CDR2 SASEGT. The CDR3, as DNA: TGTGCCAGCAGTCAAGGACAGGGCTCATCACCCCTCCACTTT. Residues: CASSQGQGSSPLHF.

The chain combines TRBV6-6 with TRBJ1-2; D is perhaps TRBD1 (5 bases). The V and J ends lost 1 base and 6 bases respectively, with 6 bases between them. In germline, CDR1 is MNHNY, CDR2 SVGAGI (reference sequence). This CDR3 spans 12 amino acids. In DNA, the CDR3 is TGTGCCAGCAGTTACTGGGGCGATGGCTACACCTTC. Protein: CASSYWGDGYTF.

The V and J genes are TRBV5-6 and TRBJ2-1; 11 nucleotides match TRBD2. The J segment lost 1 base and the V segment lost 0 bases, leaving 3 bases of the junction unmatched. The CDR3 sequence is 17 residues long. CDR1 and CDR2 (germline): SGHDT, YYEEEE. The CDR3 here is CASSLGLAGISYNEQFF. The CDR3, as DNA: TGTGCCAGCAGCTTGGGACTAGCGGGGATTTCCTACAATGAGCAGTTCTTC.

The chain couples TRBV18 to TRBJ1-5, with D perhaps matching TRBD1 (6 bases). V dropped 3 bases and J dropped 5 bases, with 14 bases sitting between them. The CDR3 runs 15 residues. From germline, CDR1 is KGHSH and CDR2 LQKENI. The CDR3 sequence: CASSPPTGGDQPQHF. The CDR3 bases are TGTGCCAGCTCACCGCCGACAGGCGGTGATCAGCCCCAGCATTTT.

V and J are TRBV4-1 and TRBJ1-2, with unresolved D. The CDR3 consists of 15 residues. V lost 0 bases and J 3 bases, leaving 11 bases between the germline ends. CDR1 is MGHRA and CDR2 is YSYEKL in the germline V gene. This CDR3 reads CASSQEAQVDYGYTF. The CDR3 DNA sequence: TGCGCCAGCAGCCAAGAGGCTCAGGTGGACTATGGCTACACCTTC.

V gene TRBV5-4 combines with J gene TRBJ1-1; D perhaps matches TRBD1 (5 bases). This CDR3 contains 14 residues. V shed 0 bases and J shed 4 bases, with 10 bases lying between them. Germline V CDR1 and CDR2: SGHNT, YYREEE (reference sequence). CDR3 in DNA: TGTGCCAGCAGCTTGGGGGGCGTCGTCACTGAAGCTTTCTTT. Translating it yields CASSLGGVVTEAFF.